The 12 T cell receptor beta chains below come from one sample, sequenced in a study of cytomegalovirus exposure and HLA in healthy donors. Clones were sequenced by immunoSEQ multiplex PCR, and TCRdb holds only the in-frame ones, with some missing. The data hold fewer than 200,000 clones, with 75% to 95% observed a single time. The source material was PBMCs. The receptors derive from a woman aged 18-30 years in good health and CMV-seropositive.

The rearrangement joins TRBV10-3 to TRBJ1-2, with 12 bases aligning to TRBD1. J lost 6 bases, V lost 2 bases, and 4 bases had no gene match. CDR1 and CDR2 from the germline V gene are ENHRY and SYGVKD. The CDR3 length is 15 residues. CDR3 DNA sequence: TGTGCCATCAGTGAGGGGACAGGGGGCAGTGATGGCTACACCTTC. This sequence encodes CAISEGTGGSDGYTF.

The CDR3 nucleotides are TGTGCCAGCAGTGAGGGCTCAGGGCGGGGGAAACCTTCGCGCACAGATACGCAGTATTTT. Protein sequence: CASSEGSGRGKPSRTDTQYF. The chain uses TRBV6-1 and TRBJ2-3, with 7 bases matching TRBD2. V shed 3 bases and J 1 base; nucleotides not matched to a gene: 19. The germline V gene encodes CDR1 MNHNS and CDR2 SASEGT. This CDR3 comprises 20 residues.

The chain uses TRBV4-1 and TRBJ1-1, with D possibly TRBD1 on 6 matching bases. V lost 3 bases and J 3 bases, leaving 17 bases between the germline ends. This CDR3 spans 16 amino acids. Germline CDR1 is MGHRA and CDR2 is YSYEKL. This chain's CDR3 is CASSHYRAGEDTEAFF. CDR3 nucleotides: TGCGCCAGCAGCCATTACAGGGCAGGTGAGGACACTGAAGCTTTCTTT.

This clone was observed once. The chain combines TRBV27 with TRBJ2-1, with D hard to call. The germline V gene has CDR1 MNHEY and CDR2 SMNVEV (reference sequence). The V and J ends lost 10 bases and 3 bases respectively, with 19 bases between them. This CDR3 region has 15 residues. CDR3 DNA sequence: TGTGCCACCCGTTCGTTTACAGCTTACTACAATGAGCAGTTCTTC. Residues: CATRSFTAYYNEQFF.

The DNA for the CDR3 is TGTGCCAGCAGCTTAGTGGCAAGTCGGGGGGCCACCGGGGAGCTGTTTTTT. Amino acids: CASSLVASRGATGELFF. The chain is built from TRBV11-2 and TRBJ2-2; possible D gene TRBD2, 7 bases. The CDR3 contains 17 residues. Germline lookup yields CDR1 SGHAT and CDR2 FQNNGV. V was cut by 1 base and J by 4 bases, with 16 bases left in between. Drawing the rest from reference TRBV11-2 and TRBJ2-2, the complete variable domain is EAGVAQSPRYKIIEKRQSVAFWCNPISGHATLYWYQQILGQGPKLLIQFQNNGVVDDSQLPKDRFSAERLKGVDSTLKIQPAKLEDSAVYLCASSLVASRGATGELFFGEGSRLTVL.

The CDR3 DNA reads as TGTGCCAGCAGTGTCCGACTAGCGGGAGCCCACGAGCAGTACTTC. It is translated as CASSVRLAGAHEQYF. V gene TRBV6-5 combines with J gene TRBJ2-7, with 12 bases that match TRBD2. CDR1 and CDR2 (germline): MNHEY, SVGAGI. Germline trimming cut 5 bases from V and 5 bases from J; bases unmatched to any gene: 7. The CDR3 consists of 15 residues.

The chain carries TRBV5-4 and TRBJ2-7; tentative D call: TRBD1 (5 bases). V dropped 3 bases and J dropped 7 bases, with 14 bases sitting between them. The CDR3 loop spans 13 amino acids. The germline V gene has CDR1 SGHNT and CDR2 YYREEE (reference sequence). In DNA form, the CDR3 reads TGTGCCAGCAGCTCTCAGGGTTCCCCTGAGCAGTACTTC. Amino acid sequence: CASSSQGSPEQYF.

V usage is TRBV7-6 and J usage is TRBJ2-7; D not resolved. CDR1 is SGHVS, CDR2 FNYEAQ, per germline. The CDR3 has 14 residues. Trimming took 1 base from V and 0 from J, leaving 7 bases between them. CDR3: CASSLEPGSYEQYF. The CDR3 nucleotides are TGTGCCAGCAGCTTAGAACCAGGCTCCTACGAGCAGTACTTC.

V usage is TRBV19 and J usage is TRBJ1-4; D uncertain. V was shortened by 2 bases and J by 0 bases, with 10 bases between the two germline ends. Germline CDR1 is LNHDA and CDR2 is SQIVND (reference sequence). The CDR3 loop spans 16 amino acids. In DNA form, the CDR3 reads TGTGCCAGTAGTATACCCCCAACTGCAACTAATGAAAAACTGTTTTTT. Its protein product is CASSIPPTATNEKLFF.

The rearrangement uses TRBV5-1 and TRBJ1-2; 7 bases map to TRBD1. The CDR3 loop spans 15 amino acids. V dropped 0 bases and J dropped 2; count of bases not matched to a gene: 4. The germline CDR1 and CDR2 sequences are SGHRS and YFSETQ. The CDR3 spells CASSLGQQGNYGYTF. The CDR3 DNA is TGCGCCAGCAGCTTGGGTCAACAGGGGAACTATGGCTACACCTTC.

This chain connects TRBV19 to TRBJ2-3, with 7 bases lining up with TRBD2. CDR1 and CDR2 from the germline V gene are LNHDA and SQIVND (reference sequence). The CDR3 is made up of 15 amino acids. The V gene end was trimmed by 5 bases and the J gene end by 6 bases; junction bases not matched to a gene: 11. The CDR3 loop is CASSAGLVPADTQYF. The CDR3 DNA follows: TGTGCCAGTAGTGCCGGACTAGTCCCCGCCGATACGCAGTATTTT.

This chain connects TRBV5-1 to TRBJ2-1; no reliable D call. CDR3 length equals 15 residues. Trimming cost V 4 bases and J 1 base, with 12 bases left between them. Germline CDR1 SGHRS, CDR2 YFSETQ. CDR3 in amino acids: CASSETDSSYNEQFF. The CDR3 bases are TGCGCCAGCAGCGAAACAGATTCTTCCTACAATGAGCAGTTCTTC. Combining the CDR3 with reference TRBV5-1 and TRBJ2-1 gives the whole variable domain KAGVTQTPRYLIKTRGQQVTLSCSPISGHRSVSWYQQTPGQGLQFLFEYFSETQRNKGNFPGRFSGRQFSNSRSEMNVSTLELGDSALYLCASSETDSSYNEQFFGPGTRLTVL.